The 21 T cell receptor beta chains listed next were all sequenced from one sample in a study of blood T cell repertoires in COVID-19. Libraries were prepared by immunoSEQ multiplex PCR; TCRdb keeps only in-frame clonotypes and omits some of them. Of around 140,000 clones listed, about 91% were seen once; the top ten hold roughly 28%. The specimen sequenced was peripheral blood. These receptors all stem from a human donor in a cohort sampled during active COVID-19.

This sequence joins TRBV7-9 and TRBJ2-1; D possibly corresponds to TRBD1 (6 bases). CDR1 SEHNR and CDR2 FQNEAQ come from the germline V gene (reference sequence). This CDR3 is built from 16 residues. Trimming pared 4 bases from V and 6 bases from J, leaving 19 bases between. DNA of the CDR3: TGTGCCAGCAGCTCCCCGGGACACAGGGCGATCAATGAGCAGTTCTTC. It yields the protein CASSSPGHRAINEQFF. The full variable domain, in which reference TRBV7-9 and TRBJ2-1 provide the parts outside the CDR3, is DTGVSQNPRHKITKRGQNVTFRCDPISEHNRLYWYRQTLGQGPEFLTYFQNEAQLEKSRLLSDRFSAERPKGSFSTLEIQRTEQGDSAMYLCASSSPGHRAINEQFFGPGTRLTVL.

This chain connects TRBV7-9 to TRBJ2-2, with 8 bases fitting TRBD1. CDR3 length equals 14 residues. Germline V gene lookup returns CDR1 SEHNR and CDR2 FQNEAQ (reference sequence). The junction had 6 bases not matched to a gene; V was cut back by 6 bases and J by 6 bases. The chain's CDR3 is CASRLTQGAGELFF. CDR3 sequence (DNA): TGTGCCAGCAGATTAACACAGGGGGCCGGGGAGCTGTTTTTT.

This sequence joins TRBV6-5 and TRBJ2-6, with D uncertain. The V gene lost 8 bases and the J gene lost 0 bases, with 5 bases spanning the gap. CDR3 length: 13 residues. Looked up from germline, CDR1 is MNHEY and CDR2 is SVGAGI. As DNA, the CDR3 is TGTGCCAGCGCCAGCTCTGGGGCCAACGTCCTGACTTTC. It specifies CASASSGANVLTF.

This chain uses TRBV19 with TRBJ2-3; 7 bases fit TRBD2. The CDR3 extends over 15 amino acids. Losses at the gene ends were 3 bases for V and 6 bases for J; bases not matched to a gene: 9. Germline CDR1 LNHDA, CDR2 SQIVND (reference sequence). The CDR3: CASSMGLADGDTQYF. The CDR3 bases are TGTGCCAGTAGTATGGGTCTAGCGGACGGGGATACGCAGTATTTT.

The chain has TRBV4-3 and TRBJ2-3, with a weak D call TRBD2 (6 bases). CDR1 and CDR2 from the germline V gene are LGHNA and YSLEER. CDR3 length: 15 amino acids. Trimming cost V 3 bases and J 0 bases, with 10 bases left between them. The CDR3 DNA is TGCGCCAGCAGCCAGGGGACTTCTAGCACAGATACGCAGTATTTT. It encodes CASSQGTSSTDTQYF.

This clone has only a few counts. The chain uses TRBV15 and TRBJ2-2; 7 bases map to TRBD2. V shed 5 bases, J shed 5 bases, and the junction held 11 bases outside the gene matches. The germline gives CDR1 LNHNV, CDR2 YYDKDF (reference sequence). The CDR3 totals 16 residues. CDR3 sequence: CATSLGGGSRTGELFF. As DNA, the CDR3 is TGTGCCACCAGCCTTGGGGGGGGGAGTAGGACCGGGGAGCTGTTTTTT.

This sequence joins TRBV7-9 and TRBJ1-4, with TRBD1 identical over 7 bases. The CDR3 is made up of 16 amino acids. The germline CDR1 and CDR2 sequences are SEHNR and FQNEAQ (reference sequence). Germline trimming cut 5 bases from V and 5 bases from J; bases unmatched to any gene: 11. CDR3 in DNA: TGTGCCAGCAGCCAGTGGGGTGGGACAGCGAATGAAAAACTGTTTTTT. The encoded protein is CASSQWGGTANEKLFF.

This chain links TRBV11-2 with TRBJ1-6, with D possibly being TRBD1 (5 bases). Trimming stripped 5 bases from V and 2 bases from J, with 13 bases between. Germline V gene sequence: CDR1 SGHAT, CDR2 FQNNGV. This CDR3 spans 16 amino acids. CDR3 region: CASSRQLTPYNSPLHF. The CDR3 coding sequence is TGTGCCAGCAGCCGACAGCTCACCCCCTATAATTCACCCCTCCACTTT.

J is TRBJ1-3 and V is TRBV7-2; D might be TRBD1 (5 bases). Germline V CDR1 and CDR2: SGHTA, FQGNSA. The CDR3 contains 15 residues. V was trimmed by 2 bases and J by 4 bases, leaving 12 bases between them. The CDR3 DNA sequence: TGTGCCAGCAGCTTAATAGGGGTTTCGGGAAACACCATATATTTT. Amino acid sequence: CASSLIGVSGNTIYF.

The chain uses TRBV7-2 and TRBJ1-5; no definite D call. CDR1 and CDR2 from the germline V gene are SGHTA and FQGNSA. Trimming stripped 5 bases from V and 3 bases from J, with 8 bases between. This CDR3 is 13 amino acids long. This CDR3 is CASSEVYNQPQHF. CDR3 DNA sequence: TGTGCCAGCAGCGAGGTCTACAATCAGCCCCAGCATTTT.

V is TRBV3-1 (or the pseudogene TRBV3-2) and J is TRBJ2-5; 7 nucleotides align to TRBD2. Per germline, CDR1 LGHDT and CDR2 YNNKEL (reference sequence). J gave up 4 bases and V 11 bases, and 13 bases lay outside the gene matches. The CDR3 sequence is 14 residues long. The CDR3 loop reads CAASLREGGETQYF. The CDR3 coding sequence is TGTGCCGCCTCACTGAGGGAGGGCGGAGAGACCCAGTACTTC.

CDR3 loop: CASSVAIGSPGANVLTF. DNA for the CDR3: TGTGCCAGCAGCGTAGCTATAGGGAGCCCCGGGGCCAACGTCCTGACTTTC. The chain is built from TRBV9 and TRBJ2-6, with a tentative D call TRBD2 (5 bases). The V and J ends lost 0 bases and 4 bases respectively, with 14 bases between them. The CDR3 has 17 residues. Germline CDR1 SGDLS, CDR2 YYNGEE.

The table lists this clone with a few counts. The rearrangement uses TRBV7-9 and TRBJ2-3; D unclear. V was pared by 2 bases and J by 2 bases, with 8 bases between. Per germline, CDR1 SEHNR and CDR2 FQNEAQ (reference sequence). This CDR3 contains 14 residues. CDR3 amino acids: CASSLLQVTDTQYF. The DNA for the CDR3 is TGTGCCAGCAGCTTACTGCAGGTCACAGATACGCAGTATTTT.

The chain couples TRBV6-4 to TRBJ1-4, with TRBD1 identical over 9 bases. Germline V gene sequence: CDR1 MRHNA, CDR2 SNTAGT. There are 15 residues in the CDR3. The junction had 5 bases not matched to a gene; V was cut back by 2 bases and J by 7 bases. The CDR3 sequence: CASSDDGTGPEKLFF. CDR3 bases: TGTGCCAGCAGTGACGACGGGACAGGGCCTGAAAAACTGTTTTTT.

This rearrangement joins TRBV7-9 to TRBJ2-5; 8 nucleotides align to TRBD1. Losses at the gene ends were 2 bases for V and 4 bases for J; bases not matched to a gene: 3. The CDR3 is 14 residues long. Germline CDR1 reads SEHNR; CDR2 reads FQNEAQ (reference sequence). The CDR3 region is CASSLSGQGETQYF. Written as DNA, the CDR3 is TGTGCCAGCAGCTTAAGTGGACAGGGAGAGACCCAGTACTTC.

The chain combines TRBV18 with TRBJ2-7, with 9 bases lining up with TRBD1. There are 14 residues in the CDR3. Looked up from germline, CDR1 is KGHSH and CDR2 is LQKENI. Unmatched junction bases numbered 6, after V lost 3 bases and J lost 6 bases. DNA of the CDR3: TGTGCCAGCTCACCGGGACAGGGTCTATCCGAGCAGTACTTC. Translated, it gives CASSPGQGLSEQYF.

The rearrangement uses TRBV6-5 and TRBJ2-3; D is perhaps TRBD2 (6 bases). Germline lookup yields CDR1 MNHEY and CDR2 SVGAGI. This CDR3 spans 13 amino acids. V lost 7 bases and J 4 bases, leaving 12 bases between the germline ends. CDR3 loop: CASMAGFADTQYF. Written as DNA, the CDR3 is TGTGCCAGCATGGCGGGGTTTGCAGATACGCAGTATTTT.

The table lists this clone with a count of one. The chain carries TRBV4-2 and TRBJ2-3; TRBD2 aligns across 9 bases. CDR3 length equals 15 residues. Germline trimming cut 4 bases from V and 6 bases from J; bases unmatched to any gene: 8. CDR1 LGHNA and CDR2 YNFKEQ come from the germline V gene. The CDR3 sequence: CASSPGGGGADTQYF. The CDR3 DNA follows: TGTGCCAGCAGCCCGGGTGGCGGGGGGGCCGATACGCAGTATTTT.

This chain joins TRBV6-6 and TRBJ1-6; D unresolved. The V gene's germline CDR1 is MNHNY and CDR2 SVGAGI (reference sequence). Trimming cost V 6 bases and J 7 bases, with 19 bases left between them. This CDR3 has 16 amino acids. The CDR3 nucleotides read TGTGCCAGCAGCCGACCTGCTCCGGGTGAAAATTCACCCCTCCACTTT. Translating gives CASSRPAPGENSPLHF.

This chain joins TRBV6-5 and TRBJ2-5; 8 positions match TRBD2. The V gene end was trimmed by 8 bases and the J gene end by 5 bases; junction bases not matched to a gene: 13. This CDR3 spans 15 amino acids. CDR1 MNHEY and CDR2 SVGAGI come from the germline V gene. The CDR3 bases are TGTGCCAGCCGTTCCTTAGCGGGGCTTCGGGAGACCCAGTACTTC. Amino acids: CASRSLAGLRETQYF.

CDR3 DNA: TGTGCCAGTAGTATATACCCTATACAGGGTGGCGGGGAGCTGTTTTTT. Protein product: CASSIYPIQGGGELFF. The chain joins TRBV19 to TRBJ2-2; a possible D gene is TRBD1 (6 bases). CDR1 is LNHDA and CDR2 is SQIVND in the germline V gene (reference sequence). Trimming pared 2 bases from V and 7 bases from J, leaving 17 bases between. This CDR3 is built from 16 residues.